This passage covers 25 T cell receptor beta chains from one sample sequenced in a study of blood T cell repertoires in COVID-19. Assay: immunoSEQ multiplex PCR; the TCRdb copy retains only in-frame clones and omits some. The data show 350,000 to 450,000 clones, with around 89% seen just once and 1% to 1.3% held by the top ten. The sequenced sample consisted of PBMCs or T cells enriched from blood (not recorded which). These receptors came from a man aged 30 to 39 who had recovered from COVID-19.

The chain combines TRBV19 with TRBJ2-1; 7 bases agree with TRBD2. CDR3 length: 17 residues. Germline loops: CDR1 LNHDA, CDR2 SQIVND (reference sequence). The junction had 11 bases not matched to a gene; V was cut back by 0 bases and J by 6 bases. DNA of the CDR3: TGTGCCAGTAGTATAGATCTAGGAGTAGCGGGCGCCAATGAGCAGTTCTTC. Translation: CASSIDLGVAGANEQFF.

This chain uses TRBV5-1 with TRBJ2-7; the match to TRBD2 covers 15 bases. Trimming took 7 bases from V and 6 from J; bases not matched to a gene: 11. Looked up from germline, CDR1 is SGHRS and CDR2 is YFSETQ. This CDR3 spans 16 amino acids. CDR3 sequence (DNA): TGCGCCAGCGGCCGCCCGGGACTAGCGGGAGGAGTCGAGCAGTACTTC. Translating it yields CASGRPGLAGGVEQYF.

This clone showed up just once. The CDR3 nucleotides are TGCGCCAGCAGCCAAGATCGTCTCGGAGGCTTCACCTACGAGCAGTACTTC. It translates to CASSQDRLGGFTYEQYF. The chain links TRBV4-1 to TRBJ2-7; a possible D gene is TRBD2 (5 bases). CDR3 length: 17 amino acids. Trimming removed 0 bases from V and 2 bases from J, with 17 bases in between. Germline V gene data show CDR1 as MGHRA and CDR2 as YSYEKL.

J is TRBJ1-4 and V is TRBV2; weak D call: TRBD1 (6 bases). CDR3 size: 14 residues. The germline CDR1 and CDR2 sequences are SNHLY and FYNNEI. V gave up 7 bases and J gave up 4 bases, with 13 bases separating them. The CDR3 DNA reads TGTGCCAGCATAATGGACAGATTTAATGAAAAACTGTTTTTT. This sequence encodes CASIMDRFNEKLFF. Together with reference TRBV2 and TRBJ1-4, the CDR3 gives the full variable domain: EPEVTQTPSHQVTQMGQEVILRCVPISNHLYFYWYRQILGQKVEFLVSFYNNEISEKSEIFDDQFSVERPDGSNFTLKIRSTKLEDSAMYFCASIMDRFNEKLFFGSGTQLSVL.

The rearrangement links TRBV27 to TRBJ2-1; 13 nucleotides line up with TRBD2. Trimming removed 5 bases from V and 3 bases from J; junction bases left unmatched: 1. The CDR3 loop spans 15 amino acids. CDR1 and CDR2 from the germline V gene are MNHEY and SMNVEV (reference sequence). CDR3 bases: TGTGCCAGCAGTGGACTAGCGGGAGACTACAATGAGCAGTTCTTC. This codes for CASSGLAGDYNEQFF.

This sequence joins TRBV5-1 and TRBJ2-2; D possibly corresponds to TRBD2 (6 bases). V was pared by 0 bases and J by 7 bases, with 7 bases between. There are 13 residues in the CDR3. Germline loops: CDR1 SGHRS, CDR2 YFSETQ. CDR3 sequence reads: CASSLVEGGELFF. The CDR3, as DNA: TGCGCCAGCAGCTTGGTGGAGGGCGGGGAGCTGTTTTTT.

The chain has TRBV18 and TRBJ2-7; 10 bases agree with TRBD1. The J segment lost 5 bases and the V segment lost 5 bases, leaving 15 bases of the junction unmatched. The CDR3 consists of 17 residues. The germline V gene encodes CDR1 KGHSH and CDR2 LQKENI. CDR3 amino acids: CASSKGTGARMAHEQYF. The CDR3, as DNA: TGTGCCAGCTCAAAAGGGACAGGGGCCAGGATGGCTCACGAGCAGTACTTC.

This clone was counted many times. CDR3 protein: CASSQVSTGTGYEQYF. For the CDR3, the DNA is TGCGCCAGCAGCCAAGTATCGACCGGGACTGGATACGAGCAGTACTTC. This chain links TRBV4-1 with TRBJ2-7, with a tentative D call TRBD2 (6 bases). Germline-derived CDR1 and CDR2 are MGHRA and YSYEKL. V was cut by 1 base and J by 4 bases, with 17 bases left in between. The CDR3 sequence is 16 residues long.

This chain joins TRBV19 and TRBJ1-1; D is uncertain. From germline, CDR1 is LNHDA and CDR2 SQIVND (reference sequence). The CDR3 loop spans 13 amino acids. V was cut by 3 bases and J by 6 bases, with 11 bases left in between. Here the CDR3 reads CASSMRRSAEAFF. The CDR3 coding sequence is TGTGCCAGTAGTATGCGCCGGAGCGCTGAAGCTTTCTTT. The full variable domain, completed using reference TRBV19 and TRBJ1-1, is DGGITQSPKYLFRKEGQNVTLSCEQNLNHDAMYWYRQDPGQGLRLIYYSQIVNDFQKGDIAEGYSVSREKKESFPLTVTSAQKNPTAFYLCASSMRRSAEAFFGQGTRLTVV.

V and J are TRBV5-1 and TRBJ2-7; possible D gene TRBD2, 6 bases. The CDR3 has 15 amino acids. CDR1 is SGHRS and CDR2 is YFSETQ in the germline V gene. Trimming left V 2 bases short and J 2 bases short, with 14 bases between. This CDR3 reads CASSFMDWGAYEQYF. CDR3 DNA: TGCGCCAGCAGCTTTATGGACTGGGGGGCCTACGAGCAGTACTTC.

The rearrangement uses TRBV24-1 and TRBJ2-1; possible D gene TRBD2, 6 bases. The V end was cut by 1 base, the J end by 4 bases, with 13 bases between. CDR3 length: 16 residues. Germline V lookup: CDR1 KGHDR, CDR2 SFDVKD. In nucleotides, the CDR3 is TGTGCCACCAGTGATTTCCGCCCGGGAGAGTACAATGAGCAGTTCTTC. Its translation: CATSDFRPGEYNEQFF.

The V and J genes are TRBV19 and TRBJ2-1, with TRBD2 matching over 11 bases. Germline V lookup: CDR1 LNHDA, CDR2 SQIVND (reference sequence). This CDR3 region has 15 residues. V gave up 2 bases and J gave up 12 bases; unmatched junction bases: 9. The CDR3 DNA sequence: TGTGCCAGTAGTATACTGACTAGCGGGATATCCCGGCAGTTCTTC. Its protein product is CASSILTSGISRQFF.

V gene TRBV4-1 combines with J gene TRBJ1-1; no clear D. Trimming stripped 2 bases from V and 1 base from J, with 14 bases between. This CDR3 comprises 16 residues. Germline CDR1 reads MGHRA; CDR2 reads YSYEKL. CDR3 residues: CASSQKAGVSNTEAFF. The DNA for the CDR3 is TGCGCCAGCAGCCAAAAGGCCGGGGTCTCGAACACTGAAGCTTTCTTT.

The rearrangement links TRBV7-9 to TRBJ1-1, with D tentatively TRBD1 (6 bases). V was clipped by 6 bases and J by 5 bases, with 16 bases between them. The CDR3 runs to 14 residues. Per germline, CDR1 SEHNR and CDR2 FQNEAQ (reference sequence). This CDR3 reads CASSPPSGVTEAFF. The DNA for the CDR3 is TGTGCCAGCAGTCCCCCGTCAGGGGTAACTGAAGCTTTCTTT.

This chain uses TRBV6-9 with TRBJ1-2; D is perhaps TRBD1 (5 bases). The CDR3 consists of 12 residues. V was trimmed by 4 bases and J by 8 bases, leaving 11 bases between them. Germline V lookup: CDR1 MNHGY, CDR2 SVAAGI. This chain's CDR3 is CASSSQGEGYTF. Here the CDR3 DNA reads TGTGCCAGCAGTTCCCAAGGGGAAGGCTACACCTTC.

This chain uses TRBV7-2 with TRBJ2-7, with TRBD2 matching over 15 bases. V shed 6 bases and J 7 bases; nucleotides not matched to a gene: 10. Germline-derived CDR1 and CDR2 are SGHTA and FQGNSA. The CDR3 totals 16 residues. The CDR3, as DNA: TGTGCCAGCAGACGGGGGGGGACTAGCGGGAGGCTGGAGCAGTACTTC. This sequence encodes CASRRGGTSGRLEQYF.

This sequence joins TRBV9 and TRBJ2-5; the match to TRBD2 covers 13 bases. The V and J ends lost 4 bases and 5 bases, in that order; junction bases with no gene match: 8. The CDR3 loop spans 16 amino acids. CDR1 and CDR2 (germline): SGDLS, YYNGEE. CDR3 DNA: TGTGCCAGCAGCCCTGGACTAGCGGGAGTTTGGGAGACCCAGTACTTC. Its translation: CASSPGLAGVWETQYF. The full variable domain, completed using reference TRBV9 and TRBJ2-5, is DSGVTQTPKHLITATGQRVTLRCSPRSGDLSVYWYQQSLDQGLQFLIQYYNGEERAKGNILERFSAQQFPDLHSELNLSSLELGDSALYFCASSPGLAGVWETQYFGPGTRLLVL.

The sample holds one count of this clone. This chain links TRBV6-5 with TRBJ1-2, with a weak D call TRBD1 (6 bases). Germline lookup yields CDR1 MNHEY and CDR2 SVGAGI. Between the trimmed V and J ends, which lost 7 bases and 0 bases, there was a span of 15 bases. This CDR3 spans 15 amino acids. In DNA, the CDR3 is TGTGCCAGCACCAAGGGGGACGGAGCTAACTATGGCTACACCTTC. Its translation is CASTKGDGANYGYTF.

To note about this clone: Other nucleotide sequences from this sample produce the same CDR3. Here the CDR3 reads CASSVGGQPQHF. The CDR3 DNA sequence: TGTGCCAGCAGCGTGGGGGGTCAGCCCCAGCATTTT. J is TRBJ1-5 and V is TRBV2; D may be TRBD1 (5 bases). CDR1 is SNHLY, CDR2 FYNNEI, per germline. V dropped 6 bases and J dropped 6 bases, with 9 bases sitting between them. This CDR3 is built from 12 residues.

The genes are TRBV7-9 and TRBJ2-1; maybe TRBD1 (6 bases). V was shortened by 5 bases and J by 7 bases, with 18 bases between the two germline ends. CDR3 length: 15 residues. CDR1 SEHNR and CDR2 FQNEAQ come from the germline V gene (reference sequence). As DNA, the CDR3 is TGTGCCAGCAGCCCAGGGGTTCTACGAGTGAATGAGCAGTTCTTC. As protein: CASSPGVLRVNEQFF.

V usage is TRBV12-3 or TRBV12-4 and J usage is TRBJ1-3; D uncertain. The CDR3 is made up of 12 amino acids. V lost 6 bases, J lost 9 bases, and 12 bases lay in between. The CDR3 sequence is CASRLGSGTIYF. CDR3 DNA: TGTGCCAGCAGGCTCGGATCGGGCACCATATATTTT.

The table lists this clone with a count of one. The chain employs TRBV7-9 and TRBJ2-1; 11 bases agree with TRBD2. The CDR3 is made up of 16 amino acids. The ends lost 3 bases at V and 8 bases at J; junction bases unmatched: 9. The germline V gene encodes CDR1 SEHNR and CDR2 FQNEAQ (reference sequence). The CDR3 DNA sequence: TGTGCCAGCAGCTTCCGACTAGCGGGGCCAGAGGATGAGCAGTTCTTC. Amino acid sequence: CASSFRLAGPEDEQFF.

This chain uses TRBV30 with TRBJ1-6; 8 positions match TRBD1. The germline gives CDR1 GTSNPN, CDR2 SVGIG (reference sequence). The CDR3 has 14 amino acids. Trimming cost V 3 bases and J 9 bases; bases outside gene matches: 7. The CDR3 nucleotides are TGTGCCTGGAGCCTCGGACAGGGTAGTTCACCCCTCCACTTT. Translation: CAWSLGQGSSPLHF.

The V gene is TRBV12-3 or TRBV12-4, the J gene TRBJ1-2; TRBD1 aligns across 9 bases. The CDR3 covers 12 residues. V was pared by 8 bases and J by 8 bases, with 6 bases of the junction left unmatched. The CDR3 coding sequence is TGTGCCAGCCGAACAGGGGGCCGGGGCTACACCTTC. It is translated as CASRTGGRGYTF.

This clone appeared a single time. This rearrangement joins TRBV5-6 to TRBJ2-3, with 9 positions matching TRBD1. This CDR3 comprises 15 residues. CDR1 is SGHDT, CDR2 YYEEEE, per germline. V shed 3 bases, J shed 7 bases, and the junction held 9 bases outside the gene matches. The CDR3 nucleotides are TGTGCCAGCAGCTGGACAGGGGCCCCCCCGAATACGCAGTATTTT. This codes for CASSWTGAPPNTQYF.